The source of this T cell receptor beta chain is a study of graft-versus-host responses after intestinal transplantation (dated by TCRdb to the early 2020s). General notes on the study: Recipients received multivisceral, liver-intestinal, or isolated intestinal transplants. All recipients received anti-thymocyte globulin induction followed by maintenance tacrolimus and steroids for roughly 3 years. Graft-versus-host and host-versus-graft alloreactive T cell clones were tracked in the graft, circulation and bone marrow after intestinal transplantation using bulk TCR-beta CDR3 sequencing. Alloreactive clones were identified by sequencing pre-transplant mixed lymphocyte reaction products and comparing them with unstimulated pre-transplant donor and recipient T cells. A cohort of approximately 23 intestinal transplant recipients, including one retransplant, was enrolled, and 3 patients lacking pretransplant specimens were excluded. A peak of at least 4% donor T cells among recipient peripheral blood mononuclear cells was the definition used for donor T cell macrochimerism. Instead of going to the commercial service, samples from a few later patients were sequenced in-house on an Illumina MiSeq and processed with MiXCR. Beyond this particular receptor, the publication reports: Early after transplant, peak levels of circulating GvH clones were found to be associated with declines in HvG clones. High GvH to HvG T cell clonal ratios were observed in the allografts of patients with donor T cell macrochimerism. GvH clones turned up in recipient bone marrow, with some appearing earlier in ileal mucosa or blood, a pattern consistent with an intestinal mucosal origin. Conclusions were limited by the relatively low number and heterogeneity of intestinal transplant patients.

Preparation of the library involved the immunoSEQ multiplex PCR assay. High-throughput TCR-beta CDR3 sequencing of genomic DNA from most patients was performed by Adaptive Biotechnologies. The study's own analysis went as follows. Adaptive's ImmunoSEQ software was the source of the TCR sequencing data for 18 patients, while three other patients were processed with MiXCR and VDJtools. CDR3 nucleotide sequences shared between donor and recipient were removed because their origin could not be assigned. Alloreactive clones required at least 2-fold expansion over unstimulated cells and minimum CFSE-low frequency of 0.002% (template counts) or 0.001% (read counts). Mappable clones were those detected in sequenced pre-transplant spleen, lymph node, or MLR CFSE-low populations of the donor or recipient. Cumulative frequency of alloreactive clones was calculated as a percentage of all sequences weighted by copy number. The immuneACCESS repertoire file appears here via TCRdb, limited to in-frame rearrangements. These files lack a portion of the clones; in checked studies, under half of the deficit traces to unresolved V genes, and the cause of the others is not known. V and J calls and clone size come straight from that table; D and trimming were deduced from the DNA. Within this sample are more than 25,000 clones, with 90% to 95% of them counted one time only. The top ten clonotypes cover approximately 0.82% of the sample.

Details on this clone: No antigen is known for it. Base qualities are not at hand, and no much larger clone is one base apart.

In the first month after transplant, blood samples were collected up to 4 times, and after that at least monthly when available. V is pared back by 5 bases and J by 7 bases, with 14 bases lying between the germline termini. Based on the germline V gene (reference sequence), the CDR1 and CDR2 sequences are MNHEY and SMNVEV. The CDR3 runs 14 amino acids, cysteine and phenylalanine included. Solely the CDR3 DNA is kept, with 42 bases framed from the first base. The sequenced sample was PBMCs, obtained 30 days after intestinal transplant. This TCR was recovered from a human patient who received an intestinal transplant, so some T cells may come from the graft donor. Here the chain combines TRBV27 and TRBJ2-2; tentative D gene TRBD1, with 6 bases matching. The CDR3 has the sequence CASSPNRVIGELFF. The base sequence is TGTGCCAGCAGTCCAAACAGGGTAATCGGGGAGCTGTTTTTT.